Presented here are 19 T cell receptor beta chains from one specimen sequenced in a study of T cell responses to AZD1222 COVID-19 vaccine. TCRdb keeps only in-frame clones here, not all; method: immunoSEQ multiplex PCR. The sample has 150,000 or so clones; roughly nine tenths are singletons. The source was peripheral blood, collected on day 0 of AZD1222 vaccination. These receptors were taken from an adult in good health.

The sample holds one count of this clone. This sequence joins TRBV3-1 (or the pseudogene TRBV3-2) and TRBJ1-4; D is ambiguous. Germline V lookup: CDR1 LGHDT, CDR2 YNNKEL (reference sequence). The V and J ends lost 3 bases and 4 bases respectively, with 15 bases between them. CDR3 length: 16 residues. CDR3 DNA: TGTGCCAGCAGCCATACGCGGGCAGGCCATAATGAAAAACTGTTTTTT. This encodes CASSHTRAGHNEKLFF.

J is TRBJ2-7 and V is TRBV20-1, with D unclear. Germline V lookup: CDR1 DFQATT, CDR2 SNEGSKA (reference sequence). V was trimmed by 3 bases and J by 5 bases, leaving 17 bases between them. The CDR3 length is 14 residues. The CDR3 coding sequence is TGCAGTGCTAGTGGCTTTCTAGGTTCCGACGAGCAGTACTTC. Translated: CSASGFLGSDEQYF.

The chain has TRBV15 and TRBJ1-2; the D gene is possibly TRBD1 (6 bases). Germline V gives CDR1 LNHNV, CDR2 YYDKDF (reference sequence). V was trimmed by 0 bases and J by 0 bases, leaving 14 bases between them. This CDR3 is 17 amino acids long. This chain's CDR3 is CATSRDWAGVTNYGYTF. CDR3 nucleotides: TGTGCCACCAGCAGAGATTGGGCAGGGGTTACTAACTATGGCTACACCTTC.

V usage is TRBV5-1 and J usage is TRBJ1-1, with TRBD1 matching over 7 bases. J was trimmed by 0 bases and V by 3 bases; bases with no gene match: 14. There are 18 residues in the CDR3. CDR1 is SGHRS, CDR2 YFSETQ, per germline. Written as DNA, the CDR3 is TGCGCCAGCAGCTCATACCGGGACAGTCACTTAATGAACACTGAAGCTTTCTTT. Translating gives CASSSYRDSHLMNTEAFF.

The chain couples TRBV11-2 to TRBJ2-1; TRBD2 aligns across 8 bases. The CDR3 is made up of 15 amino acids. The V segment lost 6 bases and the J segment 0 bases; nucleotides outside the gene matches: 4. From germline, CDR1 is SGHAT and CDR2 FQNNGV. The CDR3 loop is CASSPGTSSYNEQFF. CDR3 sequence (DNA): TGTGCCAGCAGTCCCGGGACTAGCTCCTACAATGAGCAGTTCTTC.

The V and J genes are TRBV7-2 and TRBJ2-5; D unclear. Per germline, CDR1 SGHTA and CDR2 FQGNSA. This CDR3 is 13 amino acids long. V was clipped by 5 bases and J by 5 bases, with 12 bases between them. The CDR3 DNA is TGTGCCAGCAGCCTGGTCGGTAGCGAGACCCAGTACTTC. Translation: CASSLVGSETQYF.

The V gene is TRBV7-9, the J gene TRBJ1-2; no reliable D call. In germline, CDR1 is SEHNR, CDR2 FQNEAQ (reference sequence). V was cut by 1 base and J by 4 bases, with 10 bases left in between. The CDR3 totals 14 residues. The DNA of the CDR3 is TGTGCCAGCAGCTTAGTTGGTTATAGCTATGGCTACACCTTC. It codes for CASSLVGYSYGYTF.

The chain joins TRBV9 to TRBJ2-7, with a tentative D call TRBD1 (5 bases). CDR3 length equals 14 residues. Germline V gene sequence: CDR1 SGDLS, CDR2 YYNGEE. Trimming took 0 bases from V and 2 from J, leaving 9 bases between them. The CDR3 DNA is TGTGCCAGCAGCGTAGGGACAACCACCTACGAGCAGTACTTC. It codes for CASSVGTTTYEQYF.

This clone was recorded only once. The CDR3 sequence: CASPNPLNYGYTF. Here the CDR3 DNA reads TGTGCCAGCCCCAACCCTCTGAACTATGGCTACACCTTC. This chain links TRBV28 with TRBJ1-2; the D is unclear. Trimming removed 8 bases from V and 2 bases from J, with 12 bases in between. This CDR3 has 13 residues. The V gene's germline CDR1 is MDHEN and CDR2 SYDVKM.

This clone occurred once. This chain connects TRBV7-2 to TRBJ2-3; D gene uncertain. In germline, CDR1 is SGHTA, CDR2 FQGNSA. The length of the CDR3 is 13 residues. Trimming removed 1 base from V and 4 bases from J, with 6 bases in between. CDR3 residues: CASSLVNADTQYF. CDR3 nucleotide sequence: TGTGCCAGCAGCTTAGTTAATGCAGATACGCAGTATTTT.

The rearrangement joins TRBV7-2 to TRBJ2-7; TRBD2 aligns across 9 bases. The CDR3 spans 18 residues. Unmatched junction bases numbered 16, after V lost 5 bases and J lost 2 bases. Germline V gene lookup returns CDR1 SGHTA and CDR2 FQGNSA. CDR3 in amino acids: CASSAPTSGLPLTYEQYF. For the CDR3, the DNA is TGTGCCAGCAGCGCTCCAACTAGCGGGCTTCCACTTACCTACGAGCAGTACTTC.

The DNA for the CDR3 is TGTGCCAGCAGCTTAACGGGACAGAAGAATTCACCCCTCCACTTT. Protein product: CASSLTGQKNSPLHF. The chain recombines TRBV11-1 with TRBJ1-6; 7 positions match TRBD1. V dropped 2 bases and J dropped 7; count of bases not matched to a gene: 5. CDR1 is SGHAT, CDR2 FQDESV, per germline (reference sequence). The CDR3 contains 15 residues. Complete variable domain (other parts from reference TRBV11-1 and TRBJ1-6): EAEVAQSPRYKITEKSQAVAFWCDPISGHATLYWYRQILGQGPELLVQFQDESVVDDSQLPKDRFSAERLKGVDSTLKIQPAELGDSAMYLCASSLTGQKNSPLHFGNGTRLTVT.

The chain joins TRBV6-2 or TRBV6-3 to TRBJ1-6; D gene unclear. Germline CDR1 is MNHEY and CDR2 is SVGEGT. The CDR3 contains 17 residues. The V gene lost 5 bases and the J gene lost 7 bases, with 21 bases spanning the gap. The CDR3 loop is CASSRERPGFSNSPLHF. DNA of the CDR3: TGTGCCAGCAGTCGTGAACGCCCTGGGTTTTCGAATTCACCCCTCCACTTT.

The gene calls are TRBV7-9 and TRBJ1-5, with D maybe TRBD1 (5 bases). V was trimmed by 1 base and J by 2 bases, leaving 12 bases between them. Germline assignment: CDR1 SEHNR and CDR2 FQNEAQ (reference sequence). The CDR3 is 16 residues long. This CDR3 reads CASSLGRQGGNQPQHF. The CDR3 DNA sequence: TGTGCCAGCAGCTTAGGGCGGCAGGGAGGCAATCAGCCCCAGCATTTT. Full variable domain (rest looked up from reference TRBV7-9 and TRBJ1-5): DTGVSQNPRHKITKRGQNVTFRCDPISEHNRLYWYRQTLGQGPEFLTYFQNEAQLEKSRLLSDRFSAERPKGSFSTLEIQRTEQGDSAMYLCASSLGRQGGNQPQHFGDGTRLSIL.

The V and J genes are TRBV19 and TRBJ1-1; perhaps TRBD1 as D (5 bases). Germline lookup yields CDR1 LNHDA and CDR2 SQIVND (reference sequence). V lost 5 bases and J 8 bases, leaving 15 bases between the germline ends. The CDR3 loop spans 13 amino acids. CDR3 amino acids: CASSYRHGAEAFF. The DNA for the CDR3 is TGTGCCAGTAGTTACCGCCACGGGGCAGAAGCTTTCTTT.

Notes on this clone: The sample has other DNA sequences that encode this CDR3 too. The chain recombines TRBV5-1 with TRBJ2-3, with 11 bases that match TRBD2. Germline loops: CDR1 SGHRS, CDR2 YFSETQ. V shed 4 bases and J 1 base; nucleotides not matched to a gene: 2. The CDR3 covers 15 residues. The CDR3 is CASSLGLAGTDTQYF. CDR3 nucleotides: TGCGCCAGCAGCCTGGGACTAGCGGGCACAGATACGCAGTATTTT.

The chain carries TRBV6-6 and TRBJ1-1; 7 nucleotides match TRBD1. Germline CDR1 and CDR2: MNHNY and SVGAGI (reference sequence). The CDR3 sequence is 15 residues long. V shed 5 bases and J 0 bases; nucleotides not matched to a gene: 6. This chain's CDR3 is CASSAQGVLNTEAFF. CDR3 in DNA: TGTGCCAGCAGTGCCCAGGGGGTCCTGAACACTGAAGCTTTCTTT.

The CDR3 DNA sequence: TGTGCCAGCAGCCAACATGGCAGGGCGGGTGAGCAGTTCTTC. Translated: CASSQHGRAGEQFF. The chain has TRBV4-2 and TRBJ2-1; TRBD1 or TRBD2 may be the D gene (5 bases each). Per germline, CDR1 LGHNA and CDR2 YNFKEQ. The V end was cut by 2 bases, the J end by 9 bases, with 14 bases between. The CDR3 extends over 14 amino acids.

The chain recombines TRBV5-1 with TRBJ1-4; D not certain. This CDR3 has 17 residues. In germline, CDR1 is SGHRS, CDR2 YFSETQ. V was cut by 1 base and J by 0 bases, with 13 bases left in between. As DNA, the CDR3 is TGCGCCAGCAGCTTGATGGCCGCCGCCTCAACTAATGAAAAACTGTTTTTT. This encodes CASSLMAAASTNEKLFF. The full variable domain, in which reference TRBV5-1 and TRBJ1-4 provide the parts outside the CDR3, is KAGVTQTPRYLIKTRGQQVTLSCSPISGHRSVSWYQQTPGQGLQFLFEYFSETQRNKGNFPGRFSGRQFSNSRSEMNVSTLELGDSALYLCASSLMAAASTNEKLFFGSGTQLSVL.